The clone carrying this TCR beta chain occurred many times. Its antigen is unidentified. Clones were read by immunoSEQ multiplex PCR, and TCRdb kept only the in-frame ones, dropping some. Altogether about 96,000 clones are present, around 43% being singletons, with the ten largest covering about 16%. This sample stems from a study of shared clonotypes between healthy human individuals. Study background: The study enrolled a couple of women and a few men aged 18 to 49. Study-level results: Represented diversity (both genetic and exposure-history) was limited by the small number of donors.

Germline-derived CDR1 and CDR2 are SGHTA and FQGNSA. The CDR3 runs to 13 residues. Deletions cut 6 bases from V and 5 bases from J, with 14 bases between. The V and J genes are TRBV7-2 and TRBJ2-7; D uncertain. Sequenced input: PBMCs. The origin of this receptor is a woman aged 40-49 years in good health. Some clones in this sample may be carry-over from other donors' samples. The CDR3 spells CASRTNGVHEQYF. The CDR3 DNA follows: TGTGCCAGCAGAACAAACGGAGTCCACGAGCAGTACTTC.